These 6 T cell receptor beta chains were sequenced from one sample in a study of T cells in localized non-small cell lung cancer (dated by TCRdb to 2019 to 2021). Libraries were built with the immunoSEQ multiplex PCR assay. What TCRdb holds here is the immuneACCESS table cut down to in-frame rearrangements. Part of the clones is not present; checked against another copy, under half of the missing clones reflect an unresolved V gene, and the others are unexplained. The sample profile shows roughly 34,000 clones; about nine tenths of them were found once. Roughly 17% of the sample is in the top ten clones. The sample here was peripheral blood mononuclear cells, taken before any cancer treatment. Receptor source: a man between 40 and 75 years old with stage III lung adenocarcinoma.

The chain has TRBV10-3 and TRBJ2-5; D may be TRBD2 (5 bases). Trimming left V 5 bases short and J 1 base short, with 8 bases between. Per the germline V gene, CDR1 is ENHRY and CDR2 is SYGVKD. The CDR3 covers 13 residues. The CDR3, as DNA: TGTGCCATCAGTTACGGACTCCAAGAGACCCAGTACTTC. Translating gives CAISYGLQETQYF.

The chain recombines TRBV4-2 with TRBJ2-1; D gene ambiguous. V shed 0 bases and J shed 6 bases, with 15 bases lying between them. Germline assignment: CDR1 LGHNA and CDR2 YNFKEQ. This CDR3 is built from 16 residues. The chain's CDR3 is CASSQEIIGWTNEQFF. The DNA of the CDR3 is TGTGCCAGCAGCCAAGAAATAATAGGGTGGACCAATGAGCAGTTCTTC.

The genes are TRBV7-6 and TRBJ2-1; TRBD2 matches at 7 bases. The V gene end was trimmed by 5 bases and the J gene end by 4 bases; junction bases not matched to a gene: 17. CDR1 is SGHVS, CDR2 FNYEAQ, per germline. The CDR3 spans 18 residues. CDR3: CASSITGRGRGFYNEQFF. As DNA, the CDR3 is TGTGCCAGCAGCATAACGGGCCGGGGGAGGGGCTTTTACAATGAGCAGTTCTTC.

The count of this clone is one. The V and J genes are TRBV19 and TRBJ2-4, with 7 bases that match TRBD1. J gave up 8 bases and V 6 bases, and 13 bases lay outside the gene matches. Per germline, CDR1 LNHDA and CDR2 SQIVND (reference sequence). This CDR3 has 15 amino acids. The CDR3 protein is CASSSDRAFGDIQYF. The CDR3 coding sequence is TGTGCCAGTAGCAGCGACAGGGCGTTTGGGGACATTCAGTACTTC. Variable domain in full (rest from reference TRBV19 and TRBJ2-4): DGGITQSPKYLFRKEGQNVTLSCEQNLNHDAMYWYRQDPGQGLRLIYYSQIVNDFQKGDIAEGYSVSREKKESFPLTVTSAQKNPTAFYLCASSSDRAFGDIQYFGAGTRLSVL.

This sequence joins TRBV9 and TRBJ2-6, with 7 bases matching TRBD1. From germline, CDR1 is SGDLS and CDR2 YYNGEE. V was clipped by 5 bases and J by 1 base; unmatched bases: 9. CDR3 length: 17 amino acids. The CDR3 spells CASSAVDRVSGANVLTF. CDR3 sequence (DNA): TGTGCCAGCAGTGCCGTCGACAGGGTTTCTGGGGCCAACGTCCTGACTTTC.

This sequence joins TRBV6-1 and TRBJ2-3, with D perhaps given as TRBD1 or TRBD2 (5 bases each). Germline V CDR1 and CDR2: MNHNS, SASEGT. V was pared by 6 bases and J by 7 bases, with 11 bases between. This CDR3 region has 12 residues. CDR3 loop: CASSGTEYTQYF. Here the CDR3 DNA reads TGTGCCAGCAGCGGGACGGAATATACGCAGTATTTT.